This TCR beta chain was sequenced in a study of blood T cell repertoires in COVID-19 (dated by TCRdb to the early 2020s). With respect to the entire study: Collaborator samples came from the United States, Italy and Spain and covered acute and convalescent phases of COVID-19. Sample metadata almost always included a de-identified subject ID, COVID-19 status, age in years and sex. The samples were drawn from two sources: the first 160 participants of the ongoing ImmuneRACE study, and 950 to 1,500 subjects contributed by 6 global collaborators. The repertoires were released in a freely available public database intended as a resource for research on the immune response to SARS-CoV-2. The dataset comprised deeply sampled blood TCRbeta repertoires from subjects exposed to, actively infected with, or recovered from COVID-19. Where available, HLA class I and class II types were obtained from metadata supplied by the sample provider rather than from assay-based typing. The material from the prospective study consisted of cDNA or gDNA derived from T cells, B-cell-depleted T cells, or PBMCs.

The investigation overall reported the following: Clinical and demographic metadata were provided uncurated, with the amount varying by source and participant.

Participants in the prospective study were enrolled through a virtual design, were aged about 18 to 100 years, and lived in 24 United States geographic areas. To assign participants to cohorts, the prospective study relied on clinical history that participants themselves reported in a screening survey and a study questionnaire. Recovered participants in ImmuneRACE Cohort 3 were defined as having two consecutive negative NP/OP PCR tests, clearance from a healthcare professional, or resolution of symptoms. Mobile phlebotomists in the prospective study collected whole blood, serum and a nasopharyngeal or oropharyngeal swab from every participant. Over an approximately 2-month period, participants in the prospective study had the option of providing additional blood draws and questionnaires. Blood samples from the prospective study were shipped frozen or at room temperature prior to DNA extraction.

Taken from the germline V gene, the CDR1 and CDR2 loops are MNHEY and SVGAGI. From V the trimming removes 9 bases and from J it removes 9 bases, while the gene matches leave 6 bases of the junction unaccounted for. Including the terminal cysteine and phenylalanine, the CDR3 comprises 12 residues. Just the 36-base CDR3 DNA is kept, in frame starting at base 1. TCRbeta CDR3 regions were amplified from genomic DNA using the immunoSEQ Assay, a bias-controlled multiplex PCR. Per the authors' processing: The number of nucleated cells in each sample was estimated by amplification of reference gene primers within the assay. To quantify the absolute abundance of each unique TCRbeta CDR3 rearrangement, sequence reads were collapsed and filtered. Productive Simpson clonality was computed per sample as the square root of Simpson's diversity index over productive rearrangements. The table was pulled from immuneACCESS by TCRdb, which kept in-frame rearrangements only. Such tables lose some clones; where checked, under half of the loss comes from unresolved V genes, and the rest has no known cause. V, J and clone size were drawn from that table, and D and trimming were deduced from the DNA. Within this sample are approximately 170,000 clones, with roughly 83% of them counted one time only. The leading ten clones occupy 3% to 3.5% of the sample.

As for this clone: Its specific antigen is unknown. No much larger clone exists at a distance of one base, and base qualities are not known.

Sequenced material: PBMCs or T cells enriched from blood (not recorded which). This chain is built from TRBV6-5 and TRBJ2-3; TRBD1 matches 10 bases in the middle. The clonotype was recovered from a woman in her twenties or thirties who had recovered from COVID-19. The CDR3 here reads CASRRTGGTQYF. The base sequence is TGTGCCAGTCGAAGGACAGGGGGAACGCAGTATTTT.